The rows below give T cell receptor beta chains drawn from one sample of a study of regulatory T cells in long-lasting Graves disease. MiXCR, run by TCRdb on the multiplex PCR reads, gives a single entry per CDR3 protein. The sample consists of approximately 400,000 distinct CDR3 sequences, under 15% of them appearing once. The same sample was also studied in work on T cells in Graves' hyperthyroidism and ophthalmopathy.

The sequenced sample was peripheral blood mononuclear cells (PBMCs), obtained at new diagnosis, from a patient treated with antithyroid drugs. Every receptor here comes from a woman aged 30 to 39 with Graves disease. CDR3s include the opening cysteine and the closing phenylalanine or tryptophan. The D gene is left open where the match is weak.

v_call d_call cdr3_aa
TRBV20-1 NA CSARAEWETEAFF
TRBV7-9 NA CASTQQGMGGDEQYF
TRBV2 TRBD1 CASSKLGTANSPLHF
TRBV28 NA CAIQVGGRGDGYTF
TRBV6-1 NA CASSLRADASNQPQHF
TRBV3-1 TRBD2 CASSLSGNYNEQFF
TRBV5-1 NA CASSSGPDTQYF
TRBV9 TRBD1 CASSRTGTVQETQYF
TRBV7-9 TRBD2 CASSPPPAGGRSAGELFF
TRBV14 TRBD2 CASSPTNRWEGYNEQFF
TRBV12-3/TRBV12-4 TRBD2 CASILAGANTGELFF
TRBV12-3/TRBV12-4 TRBD2 CASSPSGSLPLAPTGELFF
TRBV24-1 NA CATSGPGARESLETQYF
TRBV11-2 NA CASSLGGGTWPQHF
TRBV6-1 NA CASSEPPSLEGYTF
TRBV12-5 TRBD2 CASGRGLANTDTQYF
TRBV27 TRBD2 CASSLSTSGKNEQFF
TRBV20-1 TRBD2 CSVKSGTKETQYF
TRBV6-1 NA CASSETPGEGSDTQYF
TRBV4-2 NA CASSQERVMNTEAFF
TRBV5-8 NA CASSLIGGAGNEQFF
TRBV28 NA CASSSLGGASYNEQFF
TRBV7-9 NA CASSSRGAFSEQYF
TRBV4-1 NA CASSQDRGSYSYEQYF
TRBV9 TRBD1 CASSPDRVSNEQFF
TRBV5-6 TRBD2 CASSLEAGLAGGETQYF
TRBV5-1 NA CASSLARGTDTQYF
TRBV20-1 NA CSASFLNQPQHF